This TCR beta chain appears in the sequencing data of a study of blood T cells in healthy people across ages. Study context: Every two T cells gave about one barcoded beta molecule via template switching. Study-level findings and limits: PBMCs were not sorted, which prevented a conclusive comparison of naive versus antigen-experienced cells.

Regarding this clonotype: Its specificity is unknown.

Trimming took off 5 bases at V and 5 bases at J, with 11 bases between the two ends. The CDR3 has 13 amino acids. The germline V gene encodes CDR1 KGHSH and CDR2 LQKENI. Alongside a J-beta primer mix, a sample-barcoded 5' primer served in a second PCR lasting about 7 to 11 cycles. Unique molecular identifiers of 12 random nucleotides labeled each cDNA. TCRdb called the 5' RACE reads again in MiXCR, with one record for every CDR3 protein. The sample yields 780,000 or so distinct CDR3 sequences, approximately 53% seen once. The V and J genes are TRBV18 and TRBJ2-3; D unresolved. The sample consisted of blood. The sequence derives from a man between 40 and 49 years old in good health. CDR3 coding DNA: TGTGCCAGCTCATCGCTTGCCGAAGATACGCAGTATTTT. Its translation: CASSSLAEDTQYF.